The 30 T cell receptor beta chains reported below all come from one sample, sequenced in a study of blood T cell repertoires in COVID-19. Some clones are missing from TCRdb's copy, which holds only in-frame ones; the method was immunoSEQ multiplex PCR. The table has roughly 330,000 clones, about 87% seen once. Sequencing used PBMCs or T cells enriched from blood (not recorded which). These receptors were obtained from a woman aged 25 to 45 who had recovered from COVID-19.

V and J are TRBV24-1 and TRBJ2-2; D perhaps matches TRBD1 (5 bases). Per the germline V gene, CDR1 is KGHDR and CDR2 is SFDVKD. Trimming took off 4 bases at V and 2 bases at J, with 13 bases between the two ends. The CDR3 has 16 amino acids. DNA of the CDR3: TGTGCCACCAGTGACCATCCAGGGCGAAACACCGGGGAGCTGTTTTTT. This sequence encodes CATSDHPGRNTGELFF.

The chain recombines TRBV27 with TRBJ1-2; D might be TRBD1 (6 bases). The CDR3 is made up of 13 amino acids. V dropped 3 bases and J dropped 8 bases, with 13 bases sitting between them. CDR1 MNHEY and CDR2 SMNVEV come from the germline V gene (reference sequence). This CDR3 is CASSFAGAGGYTF. CDR3 bases: TGTGCCAGCAGTTTCGCGGGGGCAGGGGGCTACACCTTC.

Turning to this clone: An end of the junction differs from the germline gene, which may be a read error. The rearrangement links TRBV5-4 to TRBJ1-3; the D gene is possibly TRBD1 (5 bases). Germline CDR1 SGHNT, CDR2 YYREEE (reference sequence). The CDR3 is made up of 14 amino acids. CDR3 region: CASRLGLSGNTIYF. DNA for the CDR3: TGTGCCAGCAGGTTGGGACTCTCTGGAAACACCATATATTTT.

V and J are TRBV19 and TRBJ2-2, with 8 bases fitting TRBD2. This CDR3 spans 15 amino acids. Germline assignment: CDR1 LNHDA and CDR2 SQIVND (reference sequence). The trim removed 3 bases at V and 3 bases at J, leaving 3 bases unmatched. CDR3 loop: CASSMQLADTGELFF. The CDR3 DNA follows: TGTGCCAGTAGTATGCAACTAGCGGACACCGGGGAGCTGTTTTTT.

This chain connects TRBV4-1 to TRBJ2-7, with D possibly TRBD1 on 5 matching bases. This CDR3 has 13 residues. Trimming left V 1 base short and J 2 bases short, with 6 bases between. Germline CDR1 and CDR2: MGHRA and YSYEKL. The CDR3 region has the DNA TGCGCCAGCAGCCAAGCAGGGACCTACGAGCAGTACTTC. Amino acid sequence: CASSQAGTYEQYF.

The chain couples TRBV10-1 to TRBJ1-5; perhaps TRBD1 as D (5 bases). V was pared by 9 bases and J by 4 bases, with 19 bases between. The CDR3 totals 15 residues. Per the germline V gene, CDR1 is WNHNN and CDR2 is SYGVQD (reference sequence). The CDR3 loop reads CASAVRDSGNQPQHF. CDR3 bases: TGCGCCAGTGCGGTCCGGGACTCTGGGAATCAGCCCCAGCATTTT.

This clone has only a few counts. The rearrangement uses TRBV19 and TRBJ1-3; D not certain. Per the germline V gene, CDR1 is LNHDA and CDR2 is SQIVND (reference sequence). The CDR3 has 14 residues. Trimming took off 7 bases at V and 0 bases at J, with 10 bases between the two ends. The CDR3 DNA sequence: TGTGCCAGTAAGGCGGGATCCTCTGGAAACACCATATATTTT. Its translation is CASKAGSSGNTIYF.

The chain joins TRBV27 to TRBJ1-6, with D possibly TRBD1 on 5 matching bases. From germline, CDR1 is MNHEY and CDR2 SMNVEV (reference sequence). V was trimmed by 6 bases and J by 8 bases, leaving 26 bases between them. The CDR3 is 18 amino acids. The DNA for the CDR3 is TGTGCCAGCAGCTTAAGGGCCCCCTGGGGCGGTGAATATTCACCCCTCCACTTT. Its protein product is CASSLRAPWGGEYSPLHF.

The chain is built from TRBV19 and TRBJ1-6, with a weak D call TRBD1 (6 bases). The V end was cut by 8 bases, the J end by 4 bases, with 15 bases between. The CDR3 contains 15 residues. Germline CDR1 LNHDA, CDR2 SQIVND (reference sequence). Here the CDR3 DNA reads TGTGCCAGTGGCTCCCAGGGGCGGTATAATTCACCCCTCCACTTT. It yields the protein CASGSQGRYNSPLHF. Variable domain in full (rest from reference TRBV19 and TRBJ1-6): DGGITQSPKYLFRKEGQNVTLSCEQNLNHDAMYWYRQDPGQGLRLIYYSQIVNDFQKGDIAEGYSVSREKKESFPLTVTSAQKNPTAFYLCASGSQGRYNSPLHFGNGTRLTVT.

The chain joins TRBV7-9 to TRBJ2-1; weak D call: TRBD2 (6 bases). From germline, CDR1 is SEHNR and CDR2 FQNEAQ (reference sequence). Trimming stripped 7 bases from V and 7 bases from J, with 20 bases between. The CDR3 totals 15 residues. In nucleotides, the CDR3 is TGTGCCAGCACCCCATGGGCTAGCGTAGATAATGAGCAGTTCTTC. Encoded protein: CASTPWASVDNEQFF.

This chain joins TRBV10-2 and TRBJ2-1; tentatively, D is TRBD2 (6 bases). Germline V gene data show CDR1 as WSHSY and CDR2 as SAAADI. There are 16 residues in the CDR3. V shed 8 bases and J shed 0 bases, with 17 bases lying between them. DNA of the CDR3: TGCGCCAGCCTAGCACGGGACTGGTACTCCTACAATGAGCAGTTCTTC. This encodes CASLARDWYSYNEQFF.

The chain recombines TRBV5-4 with TRBJ2-3; D gene uncertain. Germline CDR1 reads SGHNT; CDR2 reads YYREEE (reference sequence). This CDR3 has 15 residues. V dropped 4 bases and J dropped 3 bases, with 15 bases sitting between them. For the CDR3, the DNA is TGTGCCAGCAGCCCTAGTCGGCGGTTGACAGATACGCAGTATTTT. This translates into CASSPSRRLTDTQYF.

The V call is TRBV27, the J call TRBJ2-7; tentative D call: TRBD2 (5 bases). The CDR3 extends over 13 amino acids. Trimming left V 5 bases short and J 4 bases short, with 12 bases between. The germline V gene has CDR1 MNHEY and CDR2 SMNVEV (reference sequence). CDR3: CASSARSGYEQYF. CDR3 coding DNA: TGTGCCAGCAGTGCCAGGTCGGGGTACGAGCAGTACTTC.

The CDR3 region has the DNA TGTGCCAGCAGCTACCGACAGGACACGGAGCCCCAGCATTTT. Its translation: CASSYRQDTEPQHF. The chain links TRBV5-5 to TRBJ1-5; possibly TRBD1 for D (6 bases). V lost 3 bases and J lost 8, with 15 bases in between. Germline V gene sequence: CDR1 SGHKS, CDR2 YYEKEE (reference sequence). CDR3 length: 14 residues.

The gene calls are TRBV27 and TRBJ1-2; no firm D call. The germline V gene has CDR1 MNHEY and CDR2 SMNVEV (reference sequence). The CDR3 loop spans 14 amino acids. Between the trimmed V and J ends, which lost 4 bases and 2 bases, there was a span of 11 bases. The CDR3 loop is CASSWSAGNYGYTF. The DNA for the CDR3 is TGTGCCAGCAGTTGGAGCGCGGGGAACTATGGCTACACCTTC.

The chain carries TRBV11-1 and TRBJ1-1; TRBD1 might be the D (5 bases). Trimming shortened V by 4 bases and J by 3 bases, and 9 bases separated the two germline ends. Germline V gives CDR1 SGHAT, CDR2 FQDESV (reference sequence). The CDR3 extends over 13 amino acids. CDR3 coding DNA: TGTGCCAGCAGCTGGGGCTTGGACACTGAAGCTTTCTTT. It yields the protein CASSWGLDTEAFF.

V and J are TRBV4-1 and TRBJ2-2, with 14 nucleotides matching TRBD2. The CDR3 covers 17 residues. Unmatched junction bases numbered 4, after V lost 1 base and J lost 6 bases. Germline-derived CDR1 and CDR2 are MGHRA and YSYEKL. This CDR3 is CASSQGGLAGVAGELFF. The CDR3 nucleotides read TGCGCCAGCAGCCAAGGGGGACTAGCGGGGGTTGCCGGGGAGCTGTTTTTT.

The chain is built from TRBV2 and TRBJ1-1; D is ambiguous. V was shortened by 2 bases and J by 1 base, with 5 bases between the two germline ends. Germline CDR1 SNHLY, CDR2 FYNNEI. The CDR3 has 13 residues. The CDR3 region is CASSELGNTEAFF. The CDR3 region has the DNA TGTGCCAGCAGTGAACTAGGGAACACTGAAGCTTTCTTT.

The chain links TRBV5-1 to TRBJ1-1; TRBD1 matches 9 bases. Trimming at V came to 6 bases and at J to 6 bases, leaving 12 bases not matched to a gene. Looked up from germline, CDR1 is SGHRS and CDR2 is YFSETQ. CDR3 size: 15 residues. CDR3 protein: CASTVVPTGGSEAFF. The DNA for the CDR3 is TGCGCCAGCACCGTGGTTCCGACAGGGGGATCTGAAGCTTTCTTT.

This clone is a singleton in its sample. The V call is TRBV19, the J call TRBJ1-1; 8 bases fit TRBD1. V lost 6 bases, J lost 8 bases, and 2 bases stayed unmatched. The CDR3 sequence is 11 residues long. Germline V gives CDR1 LNHDA, CDR2 SQIVND (reference sequence). Here the CDR3 DNA reads TGTGCCAGTAGGAGGGACAGGGAAGCTTTCTTT. Translation gives CASRRDREAFF.

The rearrangement links TRBV18 to TRBJ1-5; no clear D. The CDR3 spans 17 residues. Germline loops: CDR1 KGHSH, CDR2 LQKENI. Trimming left V 3 bases short and J 3 bases short, with 18 bases between. The CDR3 DNA reads TGTGCCAGCTCACCGGTAACCCAGGCAGACAACAATCAGCCCCAGCATTTT. This sequence encodes CASSPVTQADNNQPQHF.

The rearrangement links TRBV27 to TRBJ1-1; D is perhaps TRBD1 (5 bases). Germline assignment: CDR1 MNHEY and CDR2 SMNVEV (reference sequence). V lost 7 bases, J lost 0 bases, and 15 bases lay in between. CDR3 length: 15 residues. The CDR3 nucleotides are TGTGCCAGCAAAGGAGGTCGGGGGTTGAACACTGAAGCTTTCTTT. This gives the protein CASKGGRGLNTEAFF.

This sequence joins TRBV5-1 and TRBJ1-2; D gene uncertain. V was trimmed by 0 bases and J by 5 bases, leaving 14 bases between them. Germline loops: CDR1 SGHRS, CDR2 YFSETQ. The CDR3 consists of 15 residues. The CDR3 loop reads CASSLDYYLVYGYTF. The CDR3, as DNA: TGCGCCAGCAGCTTGGATTACTACTTAGTATATGGCTACACCTTC. Full variable domain (remainder filled in from reference TRBV5-1 and TRBJ1-2): KAGVTQTPRYLIKTRGQQVTLSCSPISGHRSVSWYQQTPGQGLQFLFEYFSETQRNKGNFPGRFSGRQFSNSRSEMNVSTLELGDSALYLCASSLDYYLVYGYTFGSGTRLTVV.

The CDR3 loop reads CASSFTGGAGGYTF. The CDR3 DNA is TGCGCCAGCAGCTTTACAGGGGGCGCCGGTGGCTACACCTTC. The V gene is TRBV5-1, the J gene TRBJ1-2, with 9 nucleotides matching TRBD1. The CDR3 loop spans 14 amino acids. V lost 2 bases to trimming and J lost 7 bases; unmatched junction nucleotides: 6. Germline CDR1 reads SGHRS; CDR2 reads YFSETQ.

The genes are TRBV7-2 and TRBJ2-7, with 8 bases lining up with TRBD2. V shed 5 bases and J 3 bases; nucleotides not matched to a gene: 6. The CDR3 length is 14 residues. Germline assignment: CDR1 SGHTA and CDR2 FQGNSA. The CDR3 nucleotides are TGTGCCAGCAGCACTACTAGCGGATTCTACGAGCAGTACTTC. The encoded protein is CASSTTSGFYEQYF.

The chain is built from TRBV5-4 and TRBJ1-2; 8 bases match TRBD1. Per germline, CDR1 SGHNT and CDR2 YYREEE (reference sequence). This CDR3 spans 16 amino acids. Trimming cost V 4 bases and J 0 bases; bases outside gene matches: 8. The CDR3 loop reads CASSLPQGEANYGYTF. The CDR3 nucleotides are TGTGCCAGCAGCCTTCCACAGGGGGAAGCTAACTATGGCTACACCTTC.

In its sample, this clone was seen once. The chain carries TRBV5-8 and TRBJ2-6; TRBD1 aligns across 11 bases. The CDR3 sequence is 18 residues long. CDR1 is SGHTS, CDR2 YDEGEE, per germline. V shed 5 bases and J 0 bases; nucleotides not matched to a gene: 7. The chain's CDR3 is CASSRPGTGGSGANVLTF. The CDR3 DNA is TGTGCCAGCAGTCGACCGGGGACAGGGGGCTCTGGGGCCAACGTCCTGACTTTC.

The chain is built from TRBV5-8 and TRBJ1-2; a weak D match, TRBD1 (5 bases). V dropped 0 bases and J dropped 6 bases, with 27 bases sitting between them. Looked up from germline, CDR1 is SGHTS and CDR2 is YDEGEE. The CDR3 loop spans 19 amino acids. CDR3 nucleotide sequence: TGTGCCAGCAGCTTGGCTGGTAATTGGGGTCCCATTCTCAGGGATGGCTACACCTTC. It encodes CASSLAGNWGPILRDGYTF. The full variable domain, completed using reference TRBV5-8 and TRBJ1-2, is EAGVTQSPTHLIKTRGQQATLRCSPISGHTSVYWYQQALGLGLQFLLWYDEGEERNRGNFPPRFSGRQFPNYSSELNVNALELEDSALYLCASSLAGNWGPILRDGYTFGSGTRLTVV.

This clone was detected a few times. The V call is TRBV6-5, the J call TRBJ1-1; 8 bases map to TRBD1. V lost 7 bases to trimming and J lost 2 bases; unmatched junction nucleotides: 6. The CDR3 sequence is 14 residues long. The germline gives CDR1 MNHEY, CDR2 SVGAGI. CDR3 sequence: CASIPTGVNTEAFF. In nucleotides, the CDR3 is TGTGCCAGCATCCCGACAGGGGTTAACACTGAAGCTTTCTTT.

The gene calls are TRBV4-2 and TRBJ2-1; 11 bases fit TRBD2. The CDR3 covers 16 residues. Looked up from germline, CDR1 is LGHNA and CDR2 is YNFKEQ. Trimming removed 1 base from V and 6 bases from J; junction bases left unmatched: 5. CDR3 bases: TGTGCCAGCAGCCAAGCGGGACTAGCGGCGATCAATGAGCAGTTCTTC. Amino acids: CASSQAGLAAINEQFF.